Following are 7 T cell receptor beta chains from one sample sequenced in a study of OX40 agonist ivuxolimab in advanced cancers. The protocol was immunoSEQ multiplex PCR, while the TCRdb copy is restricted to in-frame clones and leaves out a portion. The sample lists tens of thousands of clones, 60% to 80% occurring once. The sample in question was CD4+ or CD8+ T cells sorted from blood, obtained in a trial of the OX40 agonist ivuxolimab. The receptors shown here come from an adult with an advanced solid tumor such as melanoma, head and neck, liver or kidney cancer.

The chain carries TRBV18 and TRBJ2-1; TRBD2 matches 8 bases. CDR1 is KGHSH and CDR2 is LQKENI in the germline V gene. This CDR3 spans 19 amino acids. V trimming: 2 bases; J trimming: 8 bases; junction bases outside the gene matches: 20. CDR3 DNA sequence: TGTGCCAGCTCACCAATGGCACTTAATCCGGGACTAGGAGGTGATGAGCAGTTCTTC. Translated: CASSPMALNPGLGGDEQFF.

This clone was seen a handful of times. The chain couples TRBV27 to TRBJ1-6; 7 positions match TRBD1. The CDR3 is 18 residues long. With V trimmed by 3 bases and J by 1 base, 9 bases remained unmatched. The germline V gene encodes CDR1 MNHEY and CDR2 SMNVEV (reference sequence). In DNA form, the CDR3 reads TGTGCCAGCAGTTTGGTTGGAGGGGGCAGGTCCTATAATTCACCCCTCCACTTT. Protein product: CASSLVGGGRSYNSPLHF.

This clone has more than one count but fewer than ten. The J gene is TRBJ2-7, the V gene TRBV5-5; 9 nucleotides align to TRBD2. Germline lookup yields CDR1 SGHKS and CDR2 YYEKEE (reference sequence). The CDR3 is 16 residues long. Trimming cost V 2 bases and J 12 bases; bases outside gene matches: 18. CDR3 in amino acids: CASSLRLAGVELVRYF. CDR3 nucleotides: TGTGCCAGCAGCTTAAGGTTAGCGGGAGTTGAATTGGTCAGGTACTTC.

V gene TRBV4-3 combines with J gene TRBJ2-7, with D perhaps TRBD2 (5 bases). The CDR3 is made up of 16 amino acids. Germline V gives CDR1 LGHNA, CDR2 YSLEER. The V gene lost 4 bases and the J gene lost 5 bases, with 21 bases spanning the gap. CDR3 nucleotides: TGCGCCAGCAGCCCCGAGAGGGCCCCCCTCTCGGACGAGCAGTACTTC. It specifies CASSPERAPLSDEQYF.

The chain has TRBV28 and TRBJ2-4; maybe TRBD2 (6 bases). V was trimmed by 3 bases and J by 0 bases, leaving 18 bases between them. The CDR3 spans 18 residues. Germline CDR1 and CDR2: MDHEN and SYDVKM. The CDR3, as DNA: TGTGCCAGCAGTTTCCTCGACGGATCGGGGGTAGCCAAAAACATTCAGTACTTC. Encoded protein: CASSFLDGSGVAKNIQYF.

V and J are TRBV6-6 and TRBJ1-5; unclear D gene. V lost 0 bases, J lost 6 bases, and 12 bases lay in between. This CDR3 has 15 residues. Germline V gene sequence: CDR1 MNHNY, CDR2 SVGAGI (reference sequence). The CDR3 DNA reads TGTGCCAGCAGTTACTCGGGGTCGGGGAGTCAGCCCCAGCATTTT. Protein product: CASSYSGSGSQPQHF.

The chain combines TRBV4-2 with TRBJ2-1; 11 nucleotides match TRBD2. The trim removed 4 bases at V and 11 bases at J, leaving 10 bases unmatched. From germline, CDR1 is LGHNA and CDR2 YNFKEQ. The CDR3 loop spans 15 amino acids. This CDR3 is CASSLSPSGGIKQFF. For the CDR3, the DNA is TGTGCCAGCAGCCTCTCTCCTAGCGGGGGGATTAAGCAGTTCTTC.